The 2 T cell receptor beta chains below all came from one sample that was sequenced in a study of T cells in Graves' hyperthyroidism and ophthalmopathy. The investigators amplified TCR beta CDR3 regions from RNA transcripts. First-round RT-PCR with HTBI primers amplified the TCR CDR3 region. TCRdb re-called the multiplex PCR reads with MiXCR, one entry per CDR3 protein. The sample contains fewer than 650,000 distinct CDR3 sequences, approximately 14% of which appear only once. The sequencing input was blood. All receptors derive from a woman in her 40s with Graves' hyperthyroidism.

Only a few counts were recorded for this clonotype. The V call is TRBV7-2, the J call TRBJ2-7, with TRBD2 identical over 7 bases. This CDR3 is built from 16 residues. Germline assignment: CDR1 SGHTA and CDR2 FQGNSA. The J segment lost 2 bases and the V segment lost 0 bases, leaving 7 bases of the junction unmatched. CDR3 coding DNA: TGTGCCAGCAGCTTAGCCCCGGCGAGCGGGGCCTACGAGCAGTACTTC. Amino acids: CASSLAPASGAYEQYF.

In its sample, this clonotype was seen many times. For the CDR3, the DNA is TGCAGTGCCCGAACGGACAGGGGTGGCGCTGAAGCTTTCTTT. It yields the protein CSARTDRGGAEAFF. The V call is TRBV20-1, the J call TRBJ1-1; TRBD1 matches 9 bases. Germline V gives CDR1 DFQATT, CDR2 SNEGSKA (reference sequence). CDR3 length: 14 residues. V shed 6 bases and J 6 bases; nucleotides not matched to a gene: 11.